A single sample gave rise to the 31 T cell receptor beta chains below, sequenced in a study of blood T cell repertoires in COVID-19. Some clones are missing from TCRdb's copy, which holds only in-frame ones; the method was immunoSEQ multiplex PCR. The sample records approximately 70,000 clones, less than 95% being singletons. Sequencing was done on a sample of peripheral blood. Receptors originate from a woman in her sixties or seventies with active COVID-19.

This chain joins TRBV5-1 and TRBJ2-1, with 8 nucleotides matching TRBD2. Germline lookup yields CDR1 SGHRS and CDR2 YFSETQ. V was pared by 4 bases and J by 3 bases, with 9 bases of the junction left unmatched. This CDR3 spans 16 amino acids. DNA for the CDR3: TGCGCCAGCAGCCCGGACGGAGCGGGGGTCTACAATGAGCAGTTCTTC. It yields the protein CASSPDGAGVYNEQFF.

The rearrangement uses TRBV11-1 and TRBJ2-5, with D tentatively TRBD2 (6 bases). Germline values: CDR1 SGHAT, CDR2 FQDESV (reference sequence). The CDR3 has 14 residues. V lost 2 bases to trimming and J lost 4 bases, with 11 bases between them. CDR3 region: CASSLSRDSETQYF. CDR3 coding DNA: TGTGCCAGCAGCTTATCGCGGGATTCAGAGACCCAGTACTTC.

The chain recombines TRBV28 with TRBJ1-4; 9 nucleotides agree with TRBD1. The germline CDR1 and CDR2 sequences are MDHEN and SYDVKM. V shed 6 bases, J shed 7 bases, and the junction held 9 bases outside the gene matches. The CDR3 sequence is 15 residues long. The CDR3 reads CASRNNRGQGEKLFF. CDR3 DNA: TGTGCCAGCAGGAATAACAGGGGGCAGGGTGAAAAACTGTTTTTT. The whole variable domain, filled in from reference TRBV28 and TRBJ1-4, reads DVKVTQSSRYLVKRTGEKVFLECVQDMDHENMFWYRQDPGLGLRLIYFSYDVKMKEKGDIPEGYSVSREKKERFSLILESASTNQTSMYLCASRNNRGQGEKLFFGSGTQLSVL.

The rearrangement joins TRBV9 to TRBJ1-5; unclear D gene. This CDR3 region has 13 residues. V was shortened by 0 bases and J by 4 bases, with 5 bases between the two germline ends. Germline CDR1 is SGDLS and CDR2 is YYNGEE. CDR3 protein: CASSVDENQPQHF. In nucleotides, the CDR3 is TGTGCCAGCAGCGTAGACGAGAATCAGCCCCAGCATTTT.

CDR3 amino acids: CASSLGAGYGYTF. CDR3 nucleotides: TGTGCCAGCAGCTTGGGGGCCGGCTATGGCTACACCTTC. The chain couples TRBV7-9 to TRBJ1-2; possibly TRBD1 for D (6 bases). Trimming stripped 3 bases from V and 4 bases from J, with 9 bases between. CDR3 length: 13 amino acids. CDR1 and CDR2 (germline): SEHNR, FQNEAQ (reference sequence). The whole variable domain, remainder taken from reference TRBV7-9 and TRBJ1-2, is DTGVSQNPRHKITKRGQNVTFRCDPISEHNRLYWYRQTLGQGPEFLTYFQNEAQLEKSRLLSDRFSAERPKGSFSTLEIQRTEQGDSAMYLCASSLGAGYGYTFGSGTRLTVV.

The J gene is TRBJ2-2, the V gene TRBV25-1; unclear D gene. CDR1 and CDR2 from the germline V gene are MGHDK and SYGVNS. There are 13 residues in the CDR3. Trimming cost V 4 bases and J 4 bases, with 7 bases left between them. CDR3 nucleotides: TGTGCCAGCAGTGGAAGCCCCACCGGGGAGCTGTTTTTT. Its translation: CASSGSPTGELFF.

The rearrangement links TRBV6-2 or TRBV6-3 to TRBJ2-1, with 9 bases lining up with TRBD2. This CDR3 region has 16 residues. CDR1 MNHEY and CDR2 SVGEGT come from the germline V gene. V trimming: 0 bases; J trimming: 9 bases; junction bases outside the gene matches: 9. The CDR3 sequence: CASSYSFSRGRGEQFF. CDR3 nucleotides: TGTGCCAGCAGTTACTCATTCTCCCGCGGGAGGGGTGAGCAGTTCTTC.

The chain uses TRBV5-1 and TRBJ1-1; possible D gene TRBD1, 5 bases. There are 16 residues in the CDR3. V lost 0 bases to trimming and J lost 1 base, with 13 bases between them. Per the germline V gene, CDR1 is SGHRS and CDR2 is YFSETQ. The CDR3 loop reads CASSLEMGQSNTEAFF. CDR3 DNA sequence: TGCGCCAGCAGCTTGGAGATGGGGCAATCGAACACTGAAGCTTTCTTT. The entire variable domain, with the rest obtained from reference TRBV5-1 and TRBJ1-1, is as follows: KAGVTQTPRYLIKTRGQQVTLSCSPISGHRSVSWYQQTPGQGLQFLFEYFSETQRNKGNFPGRFSGRQFSNSRSEMNVSTLELGDSALYLCASSLEMGQSNTEAFFGQGTRLTVV.

This chain uses TRBV25-1 with TRBJ2-6, with D tentatively TRBD1 (6 bases). The CDR3 contains 15 residues. Trimming took off 4 bases at V and 4 bases at J, with 11 bases between the two ends. Per the germline V gene, CDR1 is MGHDK and CDR2 is SYGVNS. This CDR3 is CASSARTAGANVLTF. The CDR3 bases are TGTGCCAGCAGTGCGAGGACAGCCGGGGCCAACGTCCTGACTTTC.

The V call is TRBV21-1, the J call TRBJ2-7; TRBD2, the table's D call, lacks a check against the DNA. TRBV21-1 is a documented pseudogene. The CDR3 loop spans 15 amino acids. The CDR3 is CASSNTSCLRDEQYF. DNA for the CDR3: TGTGCCAGCAGCAATACCTCTTGTCTGCGAGACGAGCAGTACTTC.

The chain joins TRBV9 to TRBJ2-3; 10 bases line up with TRBD2. The CDR3 sequence is 15 residues long. The V and J ends lost 1 base and 4 bases, in that order; junction bases with no gene match: 3. Germline lookup yields CDR1 SGDLS and CDR2 YYNGEE. CDR3 bases: TGTGCCAGCAGCGTACGCAGCGGGAGGGCAGATACGCAGTATTTT. Protein product: CASSVRSGRADTQYF.

This rearrangement joins TRBV3-1 (or the pseudogene TRBV3-2) to TRBJ1-2; 9 bases line up with TRBD1. After removal of 2 bases from V and 8 bases from J, the junction contained 9 bases not matched to a gene. The germline gives CDR1 LGHDT, CDR2 YNNKEL (reference sequence). This CDR3 comprises 15 residues. CDR3 sequence: CASSQTVQGASGYTF. The DNA for the CDR3 is TGTGCCAGCAGCCAAACAGTACAGGGGGCTTCAGGCTACACCTTC.

The V and J genes are TRBV5-1 and TRBJ2-7, with D hard to call. Trimming took 4 bases from V and 2 from J, leaving 16 bases between them. The length of the CDR3 is 15 residues. The germline gives CDR1 SGHRS, CDR2 YFSETQ. The CDR3 protein is CASSDRVTYPYEQYF. The DNA of the CDR3 is TGCGCCAGCAGCGACCGGGTCACATATCCCTACGAGCAGTACTTC. Looking up the rest from reference TRBV5-1 and TRBJ2-7 gives the full variable domain: KAGVTQTPRYLIKTRGQQVTLSCSPISGHRSVSWYQQTPGQGLQFLFEYFSETQRNKGNFPGRFSGRQFSNSRSEMNVSTLELGDSALYLCASSDRVTYPYEQYFGPGTRLTVT.

This clone has just one count. The CDR3 DNA follows: TGCGCCAGCAGCCAAGGTCTGGGGACAGGGGTGGGAGAGACCCAGTACTTC. Protein sequence: CASSQGLGTGVGETQYF. The rearrangement joins TRBV4-1 to TRBJ2-5; 10 positions match TRBD1. CDR3 size: 17 residues. Germline CDR1 and CDR2: MGHRA and YSYEKL. V lost 1 base to trimming and J lost 4 bases; unmatched junction nucleotides: 9.

CDR3 in amino acids: CASSSSFIGTDTQYF. CDR3 DNA sequence: TGTGCCAGCAGCAGCTCCTTTATCGGCACAGATACGCAGTATTTT. The rearrangement links TRBV11-2 to TRBJ2-3; D unclear. Trimming left V 5 bases short and J 1 base short, with 13 bases between. The CDR3 extends over 15 amino acids. Germline lookup yields CDR1 SGHAT and CDR2 FQNNGV.

The chain joins TRBV4-1 to TRBJ1-3; D perhaps matches TRBD1 (6 bases). CDR1 and CDR2 (germline): MGHRA, YSYEKL. The CDR3 runs 19 residues. V was cut by 0 bases and J by 2 bases, with 20 bases left in between. The CDR3 nucleotides are TGCGCCAGCAGCCAAGATCTAGAGGGGGAGGGAAGGACTGGAAACACCATATATTTT. Protein product: CASSQDLEGEGRTGNTIYF.

The chain recombines TRBV29-1 with TRBJ2-2; 8 bases are shared with TRBD1. Germline lookup yields CDR1 SQVTM and CDR2 ANQGSEA. This CDR3 spans 15 amino acids. Trimming at V came to 0 bases and at J to 4 bases, leaving 4 bases not matched to a gene. In nucleotides, the CDR3 is TGCAGCGTTGAAGATCGGACAGGGTCCACCGGGGAGCTGTTTTTT. Its translation: CSVEDRTGSTGELFF.

V usage is TRBV28 and J usage is TRBJ1-5, with D tentatively TRBD1 (5 bases). Deletions cut 5 bases from V and 9 bases from J, with 11 bases between. The CDR3 totals 12 residues. The germline V gene encodes CDR1 MDHEN and CDR2 SYDVKM. The CDR3 spells CASSPPRGPQHF. The CDR3 bases are TGTGCCAGCAGTCCCCCTAGGGGGCCCCAGCATTTT.

This clone has only one observation. The CDR3: CSASDLAGGPGEQFF. The CDR3 nucleotides read TGCAGTGCTAGTGACTTGGCGGGAGGGCCCGGTGAGCAGTTCTTC. The chain couples TRBV20-1 to TRBJ2-1, with 9 bases matching TRBD2. Unmatched junction bases numbered 12, after V lost 3 bases and J lost 9 bases. CDR3 length: 15 amino acids. Germline V gene sequence: CDR1 DFQATT, CDR2 SNEGSKA (reference sequence).

This rearrangement joins TRBV10-2 to TRBJ1-5, with D uncertain. Trimming stripped 6 bases from V and 3 bases from J, with 12 bases between. Germline CDR1 and CDR2: WSHSY and SAAADI. The CDR3 covers 14 residues. The chain's CDR3 is CASRSRRDNQPQHF. The CDR3 DNA is TGCGCCAGCAGGAGCCGTCGGGACAATCAGCCCCAGCATTTT.

This chain links TRBV18 with TRBJ1-5, with 7 bases lining up with TRBD1. CDR1 KGHSH and CDR2 LQKENI come from the germline V gene. V was pared by 1 base and J by 0 bases, with 9 bases of the junction left unmatched. This CDR3 comprises 18 residues. The CDR3 coding sequence is TGTGCCAGCTCACCACGTCAACAGGGGCCTTATAGCAATCAGCCCCAGCATTTT. Translated, it gives CASSPRQQGPYSNQPQHF.

The gene calls are TRBV4-1 and TRBJ2-1, with D possibly matching TRBD2 (6 bases). With 2 bases removed from V and 4 bases from J, the gap between germline ends came to 18 bases. This CDR3 contains 17 residues. Per the germline V gene, CDR1 is MGHRA and CDR2 is YSYEKL. The CDR3 nucleotides are TGCGCCAGCAGCCAATCTAAGGTCGCGGGACCGTACAATGAGCAGTTCTTC. The encoded protein is CASSQSKVAGPYNEQFF.

The chain uses TRBV24-1 and TRBJ2-1; 8 positions match TRBD2. CDR1 is KGHDR, CDR2 SFDVKD, per germline. The CDR3 extends over 19 amino acids. Trimming at V came to 6 bases and at J to 0 bases, leaving 15 bases not matched to a gene. CDR3 nucleotide sequence: TGTGCCACCAGTCCCGCCGGGGCGGGAGGAGTTCACTCCTACAATGAGCAGTTCTTC. Translating gives CATSPAGAGGVHSYNEQFF.

The gene calls are TRBV6-5 and TRBJ2-7; D is undetermined. V was clipped by 4 bases and J by 3 bases, with 10 bases between them. CDR3 length equals 13 residues. Germline assignment: CDR1 MNHEY and CDR2 SVGAGI. DNA for the CDR3: TGTGCCAGCAGTTCTGGTGGGCTCTACGAGCAGTACTTC. Its protein is CASSSGGLYEQYF.

J is TRBJ2-5 and V is TRBV7-8; D perhaps matches TRBD1 (5 bases). The CDR3 extends over 15 amino acids. Trimming shortened V by 2 bases and J by 1 base, and 11 bases separated the two germline ends. The germline CDR1 and CDR2 sequences are SGHVS and FQNEAQ. This CDR3 is CASSLYWGFQETQYF. For the CDR3, the DNA is TGTGCCAGCAGCTTATATTGGGGCTTCCAAGAGACCCAGTACTTC.

J is TRBJ2-7 and V is TRBV15; perhaps TRBD2 as D (6 bases). The germline CDR1 and CDR2 sequences are LNHNV and YYDKDF (reference sequence). CDR3 size: 15 residues. The V end was cut by 3 bases, the J end by 2 bases, with 14 bases between. CDR3 DNA: TGTGCCACCAGCAGGGAGGGAGCGGGTCCCTACGAGCAGTACTTC. This translates into CATSREGAGPYEQYF.

J is TRBJ1-1 and V is TRBV28; D perhaps matches TRBD1 (6 bases). The ends were cut back, 6 bases at V and 5 bases at J, with 22 bases in the middle. In germline, CDR1 is MDHEN, CDR2 SYDVKM. This CDR3 comprises 16 residues. CDR3 sequence (DNA): TGTGCCAGCAGGGGGACACCGGGACATGGTGGGACTGAAGCTTTCTTT. Amino acid sequence: CASRGTPGHGGTEAFF.

This chain uses TRBV6-4 with TRBJ2-1; possibly TRBD2 for D (6 bases). Trimming took 2 bases from V and 2 from J, leaving 13 bases between them. Germline V gene sequence: CDR1 MRHNA, CDR2 SNTAGT. The CDR3 totals 16 residues. DNA for the CDR3: TGTGCCAGCAGTGACAGGCGGGGCAACGCCTACAATGAGCAGTTCTTC. Amino acids: CASSDRRGNAYNEQFF.

This chain joins TRBV19 and TRBJ1-1; D might be TRBD1 (5 bases). CDR3 length equals 13 residues. The V gene lost 6 bases and the J gene lost 4 bases, with 12 bases spanning the gap. Germline-derived CDR1 and CDR2 are LNHDA and SQIVND (reference sequence). The DNA for the CDR3 is TGTGCCAGTAGGGAGACGGGGGGCACTGAAGCTTTCTTT. This sequence encodes CASRETGGTEAFF.

This chain joins TRBV5-1 and TRBJ2-3, with 7 bases aligning to TRBD2. This CDR3 contains 15 residues. V shed 2 bases, J shed 2 bases, and the junction held 5 bases outside the gene matches. CDR1 SGHRS and CDR2 YFSETQ come from the germline V gene. CDR3 amino acids: CASSFKAGFTDTQYF. DNA for the CDR3: TGCGCCAGCAGCTTTAAAGCGGGGTTCACAGATACGCAGTATTTT.

This chain uses TRBV19 with TRBJ2-5; 9 bases match TRBD1. The CDR3 length is 13 residues. J lost 5 bases, V lost 9 bases, and 7 bases had no gene match. Germline CDR1 and CDR2: LNHDA and SQIVND (reference sequence). CDR3 in DNA: TGTGCCAGCCGGGACAGGGAGAAGGAGACCCAGTACTTC. Encoded protein: CASRDREKETQYF.